This T cell receptor beta chain was documented in a study of glioma-infiltrating T cells after dendritic cell vaccination. Specified time point: after dendritic cell vaccination, including at tumor progression/relapse. Germline assignment: CDR1 LNHNV and CDR2 YYDKDF (reference sequence). CDR3 length equals 16 residues. V gave up 5 bases and J gave up 0 bases; unmatched junction bases: 8. Of note for this clone: Its antigen is unknown.

General study findings and limits: Higher TCR clonality did not directly relate to longer survival. Estimated pretreatment TIL content predicted outcome after dendritic cell vaccination.

Produced via immunoSEQ multiplex PCR; TCRdb's table is partial and in-frame only. The sample gives 65,000 to 80,000 clones, around nine tenths of which show up once; about 2.2% is in the top ten. This specimen consisted of blood, obtained after dendritic cell vaccination. The rearrangement joins TRBV15 to TRBJ2-3; the match to TRBD1 covers 7 bases. The TCR sequence derives from a human donor with glioblastoma. CDR3 loop: CATSGTALFSTDTQYF. In nucleotides, the CDR3 is TGTGCCACCAGCGGGACAGCCCTCTTTAGCACAGATACGCAGTATTTT.